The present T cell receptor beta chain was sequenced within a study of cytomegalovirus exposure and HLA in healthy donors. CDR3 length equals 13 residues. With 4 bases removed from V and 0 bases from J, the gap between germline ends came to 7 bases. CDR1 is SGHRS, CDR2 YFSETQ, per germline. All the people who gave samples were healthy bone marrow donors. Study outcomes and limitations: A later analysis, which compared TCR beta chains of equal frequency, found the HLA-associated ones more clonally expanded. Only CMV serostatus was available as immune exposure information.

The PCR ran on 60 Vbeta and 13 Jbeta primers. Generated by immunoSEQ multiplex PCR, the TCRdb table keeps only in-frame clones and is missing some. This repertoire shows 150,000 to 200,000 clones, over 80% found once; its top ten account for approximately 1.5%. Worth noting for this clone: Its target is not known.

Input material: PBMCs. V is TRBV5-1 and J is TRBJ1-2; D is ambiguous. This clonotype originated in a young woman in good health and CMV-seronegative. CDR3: CASSGSANYGYTF. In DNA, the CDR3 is TGCGCCAGCAGCGGTTCAGCTAACTATGGCTACACCTTC. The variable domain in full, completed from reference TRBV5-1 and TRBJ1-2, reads KAGVTQTPRYLIKTRGQQVTLSCSPISGHRSVSWYQQTPGQGLQFLFEYFSETQRNKGNFPGRFSGRQFSNSRSEMNVSTLELGDSALYLCASSGSANYGYTFGSGTRLTVV.